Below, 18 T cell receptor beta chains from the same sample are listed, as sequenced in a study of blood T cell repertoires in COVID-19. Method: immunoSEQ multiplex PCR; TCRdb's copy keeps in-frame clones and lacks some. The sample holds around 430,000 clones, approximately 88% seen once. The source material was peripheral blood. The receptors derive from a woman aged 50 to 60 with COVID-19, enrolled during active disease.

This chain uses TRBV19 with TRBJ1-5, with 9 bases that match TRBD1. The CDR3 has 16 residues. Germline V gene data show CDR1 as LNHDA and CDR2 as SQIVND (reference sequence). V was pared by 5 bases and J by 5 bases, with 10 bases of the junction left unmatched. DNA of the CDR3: TGTGCCAGTAGTGTTACAGGGGGCGCAATGGATCAGCCCCAGCATTTT. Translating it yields CASSVTGGAMDQPQHF.

As DNA, the CDR3 is TGTGCCAGCAGGCCAGGGACAGGATCTGATTCACCCCTCCACTTT. Its translation is CASRPGTGSDSPLHF. This chain uses TRBV27 with TRBJ1-6; TRBD1 agrees at 8 bases. The CDR3 is made up of 15 amino acids. Germline CDR1 reads MNHEY; CDR2 reads SMNVEV (reference sequence). Trimming at V came to 6 bases and at J to 8 bases, leaving 9 bases not matched to a gene.

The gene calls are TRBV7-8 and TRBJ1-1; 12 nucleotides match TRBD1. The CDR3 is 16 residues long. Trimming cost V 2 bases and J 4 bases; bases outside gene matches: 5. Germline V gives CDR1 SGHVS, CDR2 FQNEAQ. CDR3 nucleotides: TGTGCCAGCAGCTTAATGGGACAGGGGGCGCGCACTGAAGCTTTCTTT. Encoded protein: CASSLMGQGARTEAFF. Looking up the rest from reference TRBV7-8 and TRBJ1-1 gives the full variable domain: GAGVSQSPRYKVAKRGQDVALRCDPISGHVSLFWYQQALGQGPEFLTYFQNEAQLDKSGLPSDRFFAERPEGSVSTLKIQRTQQEDSAVYLCASSLMGQGARTEAFFGQGTRLTVV.

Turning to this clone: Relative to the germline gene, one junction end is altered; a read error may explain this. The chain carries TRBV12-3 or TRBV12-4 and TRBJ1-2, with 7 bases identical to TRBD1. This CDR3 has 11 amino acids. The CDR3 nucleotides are TGTGCCAGCAGTCGCGACAGGGCCCAAGCCTTC. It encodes CASSRDRAQAF.

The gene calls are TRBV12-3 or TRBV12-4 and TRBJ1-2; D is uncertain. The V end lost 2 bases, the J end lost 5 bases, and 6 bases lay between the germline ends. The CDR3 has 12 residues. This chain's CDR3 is CASSLRRYGYTF. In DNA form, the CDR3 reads TGTGCCAGCAGTTTACGGAGATATGGCTACACCTTC.

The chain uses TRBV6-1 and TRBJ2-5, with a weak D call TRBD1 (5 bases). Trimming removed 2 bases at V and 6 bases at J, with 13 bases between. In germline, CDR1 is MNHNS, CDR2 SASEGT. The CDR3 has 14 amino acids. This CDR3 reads CASSEMGPWKTQYF. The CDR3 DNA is TGTGCCAGCAGTGAAATGGGGCCTTGGAAGACCCAGTACTTC.

The CDR3 loop is CASSPQGAQYEQYF. The CDR3, as DNA: TGTGCCAGCAGCCCGCAGGGGGCTCAGTACGAGCAGTACTTC. The chain joins TRBV7-9 to TRBJ2-7; 8 bases map to TRBD1. Germline V gives CDR1 SEHNR, CDR2 FQNEAQ (reference sequence). The CDR3 sequence is 14 residues long. Trimming cost V 5 bases and J 4 bases; bases outside gene matches: 7.

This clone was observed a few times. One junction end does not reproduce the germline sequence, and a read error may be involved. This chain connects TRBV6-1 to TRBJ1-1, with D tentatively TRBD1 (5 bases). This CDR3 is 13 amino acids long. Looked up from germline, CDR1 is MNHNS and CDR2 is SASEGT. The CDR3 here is CASREDRLAEAFF. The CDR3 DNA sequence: TGTGCCAGCAGGGAAGACAGATTGGCTGAAGCTTTCTTT.

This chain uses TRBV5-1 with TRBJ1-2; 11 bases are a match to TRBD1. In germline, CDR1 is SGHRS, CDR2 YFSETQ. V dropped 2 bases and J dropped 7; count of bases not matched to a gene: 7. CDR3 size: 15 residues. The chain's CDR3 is CASSLGDRGLSGYTF. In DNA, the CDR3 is TGCGCCAGCAGCTTAGGGGACAGGGGGTTGAGTGGCTACACCTTC.

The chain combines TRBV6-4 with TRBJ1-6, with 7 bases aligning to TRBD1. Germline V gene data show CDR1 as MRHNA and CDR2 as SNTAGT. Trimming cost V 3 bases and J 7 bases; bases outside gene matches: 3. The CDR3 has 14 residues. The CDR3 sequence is CASSEGQSNSPLHF. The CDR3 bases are TGTGCCAGCAGTGAGGGACAGAGCAATTCACCCCTCCACTTT.

The CDR3: CASSPPGQGMDEQFF. Written as DNA, the CDR3 is TGTGCCAGCAGCCCACCGGGACAGGGGATGGATGAGCAGTTCTTC. The rearrangement uses TRBV7-9 and TRBJ2-1; 10 bases match TRBD1. The length of the CDR3 is 15 residues. Germline values: CDR1 SEHNR, CDR2 FQNEAQ (reference sequence). Germline trimming cut 5 bases from V and 8 bases from J; bases unmatched to any gene: 9.

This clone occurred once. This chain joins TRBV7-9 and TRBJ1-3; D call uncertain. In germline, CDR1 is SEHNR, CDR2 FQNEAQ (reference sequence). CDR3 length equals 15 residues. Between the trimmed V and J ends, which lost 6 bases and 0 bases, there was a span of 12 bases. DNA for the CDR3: TGTGCCAGCAGGGCAGGTTCCACCTCTGGAAACACCATATATTTT. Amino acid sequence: CASRAGSTSGNTIYF.

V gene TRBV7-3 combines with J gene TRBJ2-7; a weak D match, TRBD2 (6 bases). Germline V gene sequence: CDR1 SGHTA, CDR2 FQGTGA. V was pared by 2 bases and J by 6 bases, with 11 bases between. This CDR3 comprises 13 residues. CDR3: CASSLGLGGEQYF. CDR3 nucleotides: TGTGCCAGCAGCTTAGGTCTGGGGGGCGAGCAGTACTTC.

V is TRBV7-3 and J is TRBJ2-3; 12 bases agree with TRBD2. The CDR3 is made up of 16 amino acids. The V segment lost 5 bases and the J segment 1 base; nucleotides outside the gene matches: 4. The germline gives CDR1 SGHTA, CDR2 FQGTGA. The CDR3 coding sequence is TGTGCCAGCAGCCCAAGACTAGCGGGGGGCACAGATACGCAGTATTTT. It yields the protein CASSPRLAGGTDTQYF.

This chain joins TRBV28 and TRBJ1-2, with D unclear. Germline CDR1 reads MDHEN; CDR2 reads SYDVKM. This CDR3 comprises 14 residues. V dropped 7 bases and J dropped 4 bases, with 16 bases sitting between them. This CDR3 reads CASIQNRELYGYTF. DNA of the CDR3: TGTGCCAGCATCCAAAATCGAGAGCTCTATGGCTACACCTTC.

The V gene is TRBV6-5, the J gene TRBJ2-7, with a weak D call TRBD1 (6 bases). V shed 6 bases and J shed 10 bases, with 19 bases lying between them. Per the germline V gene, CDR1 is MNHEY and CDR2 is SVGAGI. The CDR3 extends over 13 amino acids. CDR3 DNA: TGTGCCAGCAGCCCACAGGGTGTAGAGGAACAGTACTTC. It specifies CASSPQGVEEQYF.

CDR3 region: CASSYIAGAFF. For the CDR3, the DNA is TGTGCCAGCAGTTACATCGCCGGGGCTTTCTTT. This chain uses TRBV6-6 with TRBJ1-1; D gene ambiguous. The CDR3 totals 11 residues. The V gene's germline CDR1 is MNHNY and CDR2 SVGAGI (reference sequence). The V gene lost 2 bases and the J gene lost 11 bases, with 9 bases spanning the gap.

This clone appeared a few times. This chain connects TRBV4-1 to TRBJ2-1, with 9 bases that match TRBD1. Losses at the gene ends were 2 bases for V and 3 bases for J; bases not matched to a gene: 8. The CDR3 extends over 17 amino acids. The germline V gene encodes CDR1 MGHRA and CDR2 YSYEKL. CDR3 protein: CASSQRQGQGIYNEQFF. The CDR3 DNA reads TGCGCCAGCAGCCAACGGCAAGGACAGGGGATCTACAATGAGCAGTTCTTC.